This passage covers 15 T cell receptor beta chains from one sample sequenced in a study of regulatory T cells in long-lasting Graves disease. To make TCR beta libraries, researchers used iRepertoire HTBI primers and Arm-PCR of CDR3 regions. Via MiXCR, TCRdb re-called the multiplex PCR reads, giving one row per CDR3 protein. The data contain about 460,000 distinct CDR3 sequences, under 25% of them singletons. Indicated time point: persistent/refractory GD, antithyroid drugs over 5 years with positive TRAb. From RNA extracted from PBMCs, the TCR library was made. The sample was peripheral blood mononuclear cells (PBMCs), taken when the disease was refractory, from a patient treated with antithyroid drugs. All receptors derive from a female donor with Graves disease.

J is TRBJ2-7 and V is TRBV10-3, with D possibly TRBD2 on 5 matching bases. From germline, CDR1 is ENHRY and CDR2 SYGVKD. This CDR3 is built from 14 residues. The ends were cut back, 2 bases at V and 7 bases at J, with 15 bases in the middle. The CDR3 loop reads CAISEGGLQYEQYF. CDR3 nucleotide sequence: TGTGCCATCAGTGAGGGCGGGTTGCAGTATGAGCAGTACTTC.

The CDR3 is CASSQGQGSSGYTF. The CDR3 DNA reads as TGTGCCAGCAGCCAGGGACAGGGGTCGTCGGGCTACACCTTC. The chain joins TRBV3-1 to TRBJ1-2; 10 bases are shared with TRBD1. The CDR3 is 14 residues long. J lost 8 bases, V lost 3 bases, and 6 bases had no gene match. The V gene's germline CDR1 is LGHDT and CDR2 YNNKEL (reference sequence).

As to this clonotype: This is likely a read error, given that the CDR3 carries no conserved phenylalanine or tryptophan at its end. The V and J genes are TRBV20-1 and TRBJ1-1; the D is unclear. Per the germline V gene, CDR1 is DFQATT and CDR2 is SNEGSKA (reference sequence). V dropped 0 bases and J dropped 5 bases, with 10 bases sitting between them. The CDR3 has 13 residues. CDR3 in amino acids: CSARDGSGTEAFL. The CDR3 DNA is TGCAGTGCTAGAGATGGTAGTGGTACTGAAGCTTTCTTA.

The chain carries TRBV7-9 and TRBJ2-7, with D perhaps matching TRBD1 (5 bases). The germline gives CDR1 SEHNR, CDR2 FQNEAQ (reference sequence). Trimming took 1 base from V and 0 from J, leaving 13 bases between them. The CDR3 spans 16 residues. CDR3 nucleotides: TGTGCCAGCAGCTTAGTATCCGCCCAGGGCTCCTACGAGCAGTACTTC. This sequence encodes CASSLVSAQGSYEQYF.

This clonotype was counted at least ten times. The chain carries TRBV30 and TRBJ2-5, with D perhaps given as TRBD1 or TRBD2 (5 bases each). The CDR3 sequence is 15 residues long. Per the germline V gene, CDR1 is GTSNPN and CDR2 is SVGIG (reference sequence). V shed 0 bases and J shed 2 bases, with 13 bases lying between them. The CDR3 loop reads CAWSVRGEEQETQYF. The CDR3 DNA reads as TGTGCCTGGAGTGTACGGGGCGAGGAACAAGAGACCCAGTACTTC.

The sample holds many counts of this clonotype. The gene calls are TRBV6-1 and TRBJ1-1, with D maybe TRBD1 (5 bases). The germline V gene has CDR1 MNHNS and CDR2 SASEGT. There are 16 residues in the CDR3. Trimming removed 2 bases from V and 0 bases from J, with 13 bases in between. Written as DNA, the CDR3 is TGTGCCAGCAGTGAATTAAGGGGAATGCTGAACACTGAAGCTTTCTTT. Translation gives CASSELRGMLNTEAFF.

This clonotype was counted only a few times. The chain employs TRBV7-2 and TRBJ1-3, with 7 bases matching TRBD1. The CDR3 loop spans 15 amino acids. V was pared by 5 bases and J by 3 bases, with 7 bases of the junction left unmatched. Germline V gene lookup returns CDR1 SGHTA and CDR2 FQGNSA. CDR3 in amino acids: CASSPRTGYGNTIYF. The DNA of the CDR3 is TGTGCCAGCAGCCCGAGGACAGGCTATGGAAACACCATATATTTT.

The chain links TRBV30 to TRBJ1-5; 8 bases match TRBD1. The junction had 8 bases not matched to a gene; V was cut back by 4 bases and J by 0 bases. Looked up from germline, CDR1 is GTSNPN and CDR2 is SVGIG (reference sequence). This CDR3 spans 16 amino acids. The CDR3 bases are TGTGCCTGGACCCGGACAGGGTCTATTAGCAATCAGCCCCAGCATTTT. Its translation: CAWTRTGSISNQPQHF. The whole variable domain, remainder taken from reference TRBV30 and TRBJ1-5, is SQTIHQWPATLVQPVGSPLSLECTVEGTSNPNLYWYRQAAGRGLQLLFYSVGIGQISSEVPQNLSASRPQDRQFILSSKKLLLSDSGFYLCAWTRTGSISNQPQHFGDGTRLSIL.

J is TRBJ2-5 and V is TRBV2; 10 bases match TRBD1. Per germline, CDR1 SNHLY and CDR2 FYNNEI. Losses at the gene ends were 6 bases for V and 4 bases for J; bases not matched to a gene: 8. CDR3 length: 15 residues. CDR3 sequence reads: CASSAGTGVGETQYF. For the CDR3, the DNA is TGTGCCAGCAGCGCCGGGACAGGGGTCGGAGAGACCCAGTACTTC.

This clonotype was picked up a small number of times. CDR3 bases: TGTGCCAGCAGCTTAGCGGAGATTGCCGGGGCCGAGTCACCCCTCCACTTT. Amino acids: CASSLAEIAGAESPLHF. The chain combines TRBV7-6 with TRBJ1-6; the D gene is possibly TRBD1 (5 bases). V lost 0 bases to trimming and J lost 10 bases, with 19 bases between them. Germline values: CDR1 SGHVS, CDR2 FNYEAQ. The CDR3 runs 17 residues. The entire variable domain, with the rest obtained from reference TRBV7-6 and TRBJ1-6, is as follows: GAGVSQSPRYKVTKRGQDVALRCDPISGHVSLYWYRQALGQGPEFLTYFNYEAQQDKSGLPNDRFSAERPEGSISTLTIQRTEQRDSAMYRCASSLAEIAGAESPLHFGNGTRLTVT.

This clonotype occurred many times. J is TRBJ1-5 and V is TRBV5-1; D uncertain. The length of the CDR3 is 14 residues. V was cut by 0 bases and J by 2 bases, with 6 bases left in between. Per germline, CDR1 SGHRS and CDR2 YFSETQ. In DNA form, the CDR3 reads TGCGCCAGCAGCTTGGCCGTCGGCAATCAGCCCCAGCATTTT. Translated: CASSLAVGNQPQHF.

This clonotype showed up just a few times. The chain carries TRBV27 and TRBJ1-2; TRBD1 aligns across 7 bases. The trim removed 8 bases at V and 8 bases at J, leaving 14 bases unmatched. The CDR3 loop spans 14 amino acids. The germline CDR1 and CDR2 sequences are MNHEY and SMNVEV (reference sequence). The CDR3 is CASRPVSTGKGYTF. Written as DNA, the CDR3 is TGTGCCAGCCGCCCCGTCTCGACAGGGAAAGGCTACACCTTC.

The chain links TRBV20-1 to TRBJ2-7; no clear D. The CDR3 sequence is 11 residues long. Germline CDR1 reads DFQATT; CDR2 reads SNEGSKA (reference sequence). V lost 6 bases and J 6 bases, leaving 12 bases between the germline ends. The CDR3 coding sequence is TGCAGTGCCCGACGGACCATCGAGCAGTACTTC. Translated, it gives CSARRTIEQYF.

The gene calls are TRBV30 and TRBJ2-3, with D perhaps matching TRBD2 (5 bases). Trimming cost V 2 bases and J 4 bases, with 13 bases left between them. Germline V CDR1 and CDR2: GTSNPN, SVGIG (reference sequence). The CDR3 totals 14 residues. CDR3 nucleotides: TGTGCCTGGAGTATAGGTGGGAGTGCAGATACGCAGTATTTT. Encoded protein: CAWSIGGSADTQYF.

This clonotype was seen at least ten times. The CDR3 loop reads CASSPGLIGANVLTF. The CDR3 DNA reads TGTGCCAGCAGCCCGGGTCTAATTGGGGCCAACGTCCTGACTTTC. V usage is TRBV28 and J usage is TRBJ2-6; D gene unclear. The CDR3 runs 15 residues. Germline V gives CDR1 MDHEN, CDR2 SYDVKM. V gave up 6 bases and J gave up 3 bases, with 12 bases separating them.